These 13 T cell receptor beta chains share one sample of origin, sequenced in a study of shared clonotypes between healthy human individuals. Profiling relied on immunoSEQ multiplex PCR, and the TCRdb table lists in-frame clones only, not all of them. The sample lists approximately 460,000 clones, approximately 80% occurring once. Sequences were obtained from PBMCs. The receptors stem from a woman in her forties in good health. Some clones in this sample may be carry-over from other donors' samples.

In DNA, the CDR3 is TGTGCCAGCAGACAACAGGGAATTACTCACGATGAGCAGTTCTTC. Residues: CASRQQGITHDEQFF. V gene TRBV5-4 combines with J gene TRBJ2-1, with a possible D match to TRBD1 (6 bases). CDR3 length: 15 amino acids. Looked up from germline, CDR1 is SGHNT and CDR2 is YYREEE (reference sequence). Trimming shortened V by 5 bases and J by 8 bases, and 20 bases separated the two germline ends.

This sequence joins TRBV25-1 and TRBJ1-2; D gene uncertain. The germline CDR1 and CDR2 sequences are MGHDK and SYGVNS. This CDR3 has 14 amino acids. The ends were cut back, 5 bases at V and 1 base at J, with 11 bases in the middle. The CDR3 loop reads CASSPPEVNYGYTF. CDR3 bases: TGTGCCAGCAGTCCCCCGGAGGTTAACTATGGCTACACCTTC.

This chain uses TRBV10-3 with TRBJ1-4; D is undetermined. CDR3 size: 16 residues. CDR1 is ENHRY, CDR2 SYGVKD, per germline. The V gene lost 4 bases and the J gene lost 0 bases, with 12 bases spanning the gap. The CDR3 bases are TGTGCCATCAGTGCCTACAGAGATTCAACTAATGAAAAACTGTTTTTT. As protein: CAISAYRDSTNEKLFF.

V and J are TRBV10-3 and TRBJ1-2, with D uncertain. With 3 bases removed from V and 2 bases from J, the gap between germline ends came to 7 bases. The germline gives CDR1 ENHRY, CDR2 SYGVKD. This CDR3 has 13 amino acids. CDR3 sequence (DNA): TGTGCCATCAGTGATGAGGAAAACTATGGCTACACCTTC. Amino acid sequence: CAISDEENYGYTF.

The rearrangement links TRBV4-1 to TRBJ1-2, with no clear D. V was clipped by 1 base and J by 0 bases, with 3 bases between them. Germline loops: CDR1 MGHRA, CDR2 YSYEKL. This CDR3 region has 13 residues. The CDR3 loop reads CASSQGANYGYTF. CDR3 bases: TGCGCCAGCAGCCAAGGGGCTAACTATGGCTACACCTTC.

This chain connects TRBV6-5 to TRBJ1-2, with 7 positions matching TRBD1. Germline loops: CDR1 MNHEY, CDR2 SVGAGI. The CDR3 is 14 residues long. J lost 4 bases, V lost 6 bases, and 8 bases had no gene match. The CDR3 is CASSRGGQGYGYTF. The CDR3 nucleotides read TGTGCCAGCAGCCGAGGGGGCCAAGGCTATGGCTACACCTTC.

The chain joins TRBV9 to TRBJ1-2; D might be TRBD1 (6 bases). Germline-derived CDR1 and CDR2 are SGDLS and YYNGEE. The CDR3 totals 17 residues. The V end was cut by 0 bases, the J end by 7 bases, with 22 bases between. The CDR3 nucleotides read TGTGCCAGCAGCGTAGGGCGACAGGTTGATACTTTGAGTGGCTACACCTTC. This sequence encodes CASSVGRQVDTLSGYTF.

This clone was observed at least ten times. This specimen includes other DNA sequences encoding the same CDR3. The V call is TRBV30, the J call TRBJ2-1; tentatively, D is TRBD1 or TRBD2 (5 bases each). V lost 0 bases to trimming and J lost 7 bases, with 16 bases between them. CDR1 and CDR2 (germline): GTSNPN, SVGIG (reference sequence). This CDR3 contains 15 residues. The CDR3 sequence is CAWSVPQGVRNEQFF. CDR3 DNA sequence: TGTGCCTGGAGTGTTCCCCAGGGAGTCCGAAATGAGCAGTTCTTC. Filled out from reference TRBV30 and TRBJ2-1, the complete variable domain reads SQTIHQWPATLVQPVGSPLSLECTVEGTSNPNLYWYRQAAGRGLQLLFYSVGIGQISSEVPQNLSASRPQDRQFILSSKKLLLSDSGFYLCAWSVPQGVRNEQFFGPGTRLTVL.

The V and J genes are TRBV19 and TRBJ1-5; the D gene is possibly TRBD1 (6 bases). In germline, CDR1 is LNHDA, CDR2 SQIVND (reference sequence). Trimming removed 5 bases from V and 7 bases from J, with 15 bases in between. CDR3 size: 14 residues. The CDR3 sequence is CASSVTGAGQPQHF. As DNA, the CDR3 is TGTGCCAGTAGTGTAACGGGGGCAGGGCAGCCCCAGCATTTT.

This chain connects TRBV19 to TRBJ1-1; the D is unclear. In germline, CDR1 is LNHDA, CDR2 SQIVND (reference sequence). The CDR3 covers 14 residues. Trimming shortened V by 1 base and J by 1 base, and 7 bases separated the two germline ends. CDR3 sequence reads: CASSIADGNTEAFF. CDR3 coding DNA: TGTGCCAGTAGTATAGCAGACGGGAACACTGAAGCTTTCTTT.

This clone was detected only once. A far more abundant clone sits one base away, making this likely a read error. CDR3 in amino acids: CASSRRTGEGYGQYF. DNA of the CDR3: TGTGCCAGCAGCCGAAGAACAGGGGAAGGCTACGGGCAGTACTTC. The V and J genes are TRBV4-2 and TRBJ2-7; TRBD1 aligns across 7 bases. Looked up from germline, CDR1 is LGHNA and CDR2 is YNFKEQ. CDR3 length: 15 amino acids.

To note about this clone: The identical CDR3 is also encoded by other nucleotide sequences in the sample. The chain uses TRBV29-1 and TRBJ2-7; unclear D gene. This CDR3 contains 11 residues. The germline V gene has CDR1 SQVTM and CDR2 ANQGSEA. V shed 1 base and J shed 1 base, with 2 bases lying between them. Here the CDR3 reads CSVEGSYEQYF. The CDR3 nucleotides are TGCAGCGTTGAAGGTTCCTACGAGCAGTACTTC.

The V call is TRBV6-1, the J call TRBJ2-2; 7 bases are shared with TRBD2. Looked up from germline, CDR1 is MNHNS and CDR2 is SASEGT. The CDR3 extends over 16 amino acids. V lost 0 bases to trimming and J lost 0 bases; unmatched junction nucleotides: 1. The CDR3 coding sequence is TGTGCCAGCAGTGAAGCGGGAGGGACGAACACCGGGGAGCTGTTTTTT. Translating gives CASSEAGGTNTGELFF.